Below are 3 T cell receptor beta chains sequenced from a single sample in a study of T cells after yellow fever vaccination. TCRdb recomputed calls from the 5' RACE reads with MiXCR, one row per CDR3 protein. The sample has more than 55,000 distinct CDR3 sequences, about 7% seen once. The source was CD8+ T cells sorted from PBMCs, collected 15 days after the yellow fever booster vaccination. The receptors were sampled from a man in his thirties or forties who received the YFV17D yellow fever vaccine.

This sequence joins TRBV10-2 and TRBJ1-1; the D gene is possibly TRBD1 (6 bases). With 6 bases removed from V and 4 bases from J, the gap between germline ends came to 15 bases. The CDR3 length is 14 residues. CDR1 is WSHSY, CDR2 SAAADI, per germline. CDR3 nucleotides: TGCGCCAGCAGCGGAGGAGGGGGTGGCACTGAAGCTTTCTTT. This encodes CASSGGGGGTEAFF.

Ten or more counts support this clonotype. V and J are TRBV11-2 and TRBJ2-1; tentatively, D is TRBD2 (6 bases). The germline V and J ends were trimmed by 4 bases and 4 bases, with 14 bases remaining between them. The V gene's germline CDR1 is SGHAT and CDR2 FQNNGV. This CDR3 contains 15 residues. The CDR3 protein is CASSSPSEGYNEQFF. The DNA of the CDR3 is TGTGCCAGCAGCTCCCCCTCGGAGGGGTACAATGAGCAGTTCTTC. The variable domain in full, with the rest retrieved from reference TRBV11-2 and TRBJ2-1, is EAGVAQSPRYKIIEKRQSVAFWCNPISGHATLYWYQQILGQGPKLLIQFQNNGVVDDSQLPKDRFSAERLKGVDSTLKIQPAKLEDSAVYLCASSSPSEGYNEQFFGPGTRLTVL.

A remark on this clonotype: With a much larger clone just one base away, this may be a read error. The J gene is TRBJ2-5, the V gene TRBV4-3; tentative D call: TRBD2 (7 bases). The CDR3 is made up of 15 amino acids. The germline V gene has CDR1 LGHNA and CDR2 YSLEER. In DNA, the CDR3 is TGCGCCAGCAGCCAAGACGTGGGGGGGCAAGACACCCAGTACTTC. Protein product: CASSQDVGGQDTQYF.